A single sample gave rise to the 20 T cell receptor beta chains below, sequenced in a study of shared clonotypes between healthy human individuals. CD45RO-negative CD8 cells positively selected for CCR7 made up the naive population, which excluded terminally differentiated effector memory CD45RA+ cells. Some clones are missing from TCRdb's copy, which holds only in-frame ones; the method was immunoSEQ multiplex PCR. Here the sample spans around 2,000,000 clones, around 96% being singletons. What was sequenced was naive CD8+ T cells sorted from blood. The receptors derive from a man younger than 35 in good health.

V is TRBV2 and J is TRBJ2-3; perhaps TRBD1 as D (6 bases). From germline, CDR1 is SNHLY and CDR2 FYNNEI. With 6 bases removed from V and 2 bases from J, the gap between germline ends came to 15 bases. The CDR3 is 15 residues long. This CDR3 reads CASRDRDTPTDTQYF. As DNA, the CDR3 is TGTGCCAGCAGAGACCGGGACACTCCCACAGATACGCAGTATTTT.

Of note for this clone: This same CDR3 is encoded by further DNA sequences in the sample. This chain uses TRBV10-3 with TRBJ2-1; 13 bases fit TRBD2. Per germline, CDR1 ENHRY and CDR2 SYGVKD. V lost 4 bases and J lost 6; bases outside the gene matches: 0. There are 14 residues in the CDR3. The CDR3 here is CAISGTSGSNEQFF. CDR3 nucleotides: TGTGCCATCAGTGGGACTAGCGGGAGCAATGAGCAGTTCTTC.

V is TRBV7-9 and J is TRBJ2-1; D is perhaps TRBD1 or TRBD2 (5 bases each). The CDR3 runs 13 residues. V dropped 4 bases and J dropped 8 bases, with 12 bases sitting between them. CDR1 and CDR2 (germline): SEHNR, FQNEAQ (reference sequence). In nucleotides, the CDR3 is TGTGCCAGCAGCTCCCCGGGACGGTATGAGCAGTTCTTC. This translates into CASSSPGRYEQFF.

The rearrangement joins TRBV6-6 to TRBJ2-4; no definite D call. CDR1 MNHNY and CDR2 SVGAGI come from the germline V gene (reference sequence). The CDR3 runs to 13 residues. Trimming removed 8 bases from V and 6 bases from J, with 14 bases in between. The DNA of the CDR3 is TGTGCCAGCGGATATCGAGAAATAAACATTCAGTACTTC. Translation gives CASGYREINIQYF.

The chain is built from TRBV28 and TRBJ2-7; TRBD1 is a possible D gene (6 bases). The V gene lost 1 base and the J gene lost 3 bases, with 13 bases spanning the gap. Germline assignment: CDR1 MDHEN and CDR2 SYDVKM. The CDR3 runs 15 residues. CDR3 coding DNA: TGTGCCAGCAGTTTATTTGGGGGCTCTTTCTACGAGCAGTACTTC. This codes for CASSLFGGSFYEQYF.

The rearrangement uses TRBV19 and TRBJ1-5; D perhaps matches TRBD1 (6 bases). Germline lookup yields CDR1 LNHDA and CDR2 SQIVND (reference sequence). This CDR3 is 16 amino acids long. The ends were cut back, 1 base at V and 7 bases at J, with 17 bases in the middle. The CDR3 region is CASSIGSRGDGQPQHF. CDR3 in DNA: TGTGCCAGTAGTATAGGCAGCAGGGGAGACGGGCAGCCCCAGCATTTT. The whole variable domain, remainder taken from reference TRBV19 and TRBJ1-5, is DGGITQSPKYLFRKEGQNVTLSCEQNLNHDAMYWYRQDPGQGLRLIYYSQIVNDFQKGDIAEGYSVSREKKESFPLTVTSAQKNPTAFYLCASSIGSRGDGQPQHFGDGTRLSIL.

The chain is built from TRBV27 and TRBJ2-7; D ambiguous. V dropped 4 bases and J dropped 0 bases, with 13 bases sitting between them. This CDR3 region has 15 residues. CDR1 is MNHEY and CDR2 is SMNVEV in the germline V gene (reference sequence). The CDR3 region has the DNA TGTGCCAGCAGTTACAAGGGCCTCCTCTCCTACGAGCAGTACTTC. It codes for CASSYKGLLSYEQYF.

The rearrangement links TRBV7-9 to TRBJ1-1, with D hard to call. Germline CDR1 SEHNR, CDR2 FQNEAQ (reference sequence). This CDR3 has 11 residues. Trimming removed 5 bases from V and 7 bases from J, with 8 bases in between. This CDR3 reads CASSGVGEAFF. Written as DNA, the CDR3 is TGTGCCAGCAGCGGGGTGGGTGAAGCTTTCTTT. Using reference TRBV7-9 and TRBJ1-1 for the parts outside the CDR3, the full variable domain is DTGVSQNPRHKITKRGQNVTFRCDPISEHNRLYWYRQTLGQGPEFLTYFQNEAQLEKSRLLSDRFSAERPKGSFSTLEIQRTEQGDSAMYLCASSGVGEAFFGQGTRLTVV.

This rearrangement joins TRBV19 to TRBJ1-2; D uncertain. This CDR3 is built from 14 residues. V lost 9 bases, J lost 2 bases, and 16 bases lay in between. Germline assignment: CDR1 LNHDA and CDR2 SQIVND (reference sequence). The CDR3 DNA reads as TGTGCCAGCATAGGTCTGGTTCAAAACTATGGCTACACCTTC. It codes for CASIGLVQNYGYTF.

This chain uses TRBV10-3 with TRBJ2-7; 7 bases line up with TRBD1. Germline assignment: CDR1 ENHRY and CDR2 SYGVKD. The CDR3 runs 13 residues. The junction had 6 bases not matched to a gene; V was cut back by 7 bases and J by 3 bases. The CDR3 spells CAITDDRVYEQYF. The CDR3 DNA follows: TGTGCCATCACCGATGACAGGGTCTACGAGCAGTACTTC.

The rearrangement links TRBV30 to TRBJ2-7; 8 bases are a match to TRBD1. J gave up 5 bases and V 5 bases, and 11 bases lay outside the gene matches. This CDR3 comprises 14 residues. In germline, CDR1 is GTSNPN, CDR2 SVGIG (reference sequence). The CDR3 region has the DNA TGTGCCTGGGGCGGTGAGGACAGGGTCAACGAGCAGTACTTC. It translates to CAWGGEDRVNEQYF.

The CDR3 loop is CSVLQGMNTEAFF. CDR3 nucleotide sequence: TGCAGCGTTTTACAGGGGATGAACACTGAAGCTTTCTTT. This rearrangement joins TRBV29-1 to TRBJ1-1, with 7 bases identical to TRBD1. The ends lost 5 bases at V and 0 bases at J; junction bases unmatched: 3. From germline, CDR1 is SQVTM and CDR2 ANQGSEA. The CDR3 covers 13 residues.

The chain has TRBV7-9 and TRBJ1-1; no clear D gene. CDR3 length: 15 residues. V gave up 4 bases and J gave up 3 bases, with 15 bases separating them. Germline V lookup: CDR1 SEHNR, CDR2 FQNEAQ (reference sequence). The chain's CDR3 is CASSSSGSMDTEAFF. The CDR3 DNA reads as TGTGCCAGCAGCTCCAGTGGGTCCATGGACACTGAAGCTTTCTTT.

V and J are TRBV7-9 and TRBJ2-3; 7 bases line up with TRBD1. Germline lookup yields CDR1 SEHNR and CDR2 FQNEAQ (reference sequence). The CDR3 extends over 16 amino acids. V shed 5 bases, J shed 3 bases, and the junction held 11 bases outside the gene matches. The CDR3 sequence: CASSPPDRWRTDTQYF. The CDR3 DNA follows: TGTGCCAGCAGCCCCCCGGACAGGTGGAGAACAGATACGCAGTATTTT.

This clone is a singleton in its sample. The chain couples TRBV6-5 to TRBJ1-2; TRBD1 is a possible D gene (6 bases). V dropped 2 bases and J dropped 8 bases, with 12 bases sitting between them. Germline V lookup: CDR1 MNHEY, CDR2 SVGAGI. This CDR3 comprises 13 residues. The CDR3: CASSYKGGVGYTF. The CDR3 nucleotides are TGTGCCAGCAGTTACAAGGGGGGGGTCGGCTACACCTTC.

The chain has TRBV19 and TRBJ2-7, with a possible D match to TRBD2 (5 bases). There are 14 residues in the CDR3. The V end lost 3 bases, the J end lost 0 bases, and 9 bases lay between the germline ends. Germline V lookup: CDR1 LNHDA, CDR2 SQIVND (reference sequence). CDR3 residues: CASSMADYSYEQYF. The CDR3 DNA is TGTGCCAGTAGTATGGCAGACTACTCCTACGAGCAGTACTTC.

The chain joins TRBV19 to TRBJ1-2; 8 bases are shared with TRBD1. This CDR3 is 14 amino acids long. V shed 5 bases and J 8 bases; nucleotides not matched to a gene: 10. Germline assignment: CDR1 LNHDA and CDR2 SQIVND (reference sequence). CDR3 protein: CASSFWTGSEGYTF. The CDR3 DNA follows: TGTGCCAGTAGTTTCTGGACAGGGAGTGAAGGCTACACCTTC.

Of note for this clone: At the DNA level, this CDR3 is encoded by other sequences in the same sample as well. This sequence joins TRBV9 and TRBJ2-7; D tentatively reads TRBD1 or TRBD2 (6 bases each). The germline V gene encodes CDR1 SGDLS and CDR2 YYNGEE. Trimming took 4 bases from V and 7 from J, leaving 12 bases between them. There are 12 residues in the CDR3. CDR3 residues: CASSPGGGEQYF. In DNA, the CDR3 is TGTGCCAGCAGCCCCGGAGGGGGAGAGCAGTACTTC.

The CDR3, as DNA: TGCGCCAGCAGCGGGCCGGGGGACCTCACTGAAGCTTTCTTT. This sequence encodes CASSGPGDLTEAFF. The chain combines TRBV5-1 with TRBJ1-1, with TRBD1 as a possible D gene (5 bases). V lost 4 bases and J lost 4, with 14 bases in between. Per the germline V gene, CDR1 is SGHRS and CDR2 is YFSETQ. The CDR3 is made up of 14 amino acids. Full variable domain (outside the CDR3, taken from reference TRBV5-1 and TRBJ1-1): KAGVTQTPRYLIKTRGQQVTLSCSPISGHRSVSWYQQTPGQGLQFLFEYFSETQRNKGNFPGRFSGRQFSNSRSEMNVSTLELGDSALYLCASSGPGDLTEAFFGQGTRLTVV.

The genes are TRBV4-3 and TRBJ2-5; D may be TRBD2 (6 bases). CDR1 LGHNA and CDR2 YSLEER come from the germline V gene. Deletions cut 1 base from V and 4 bases from J, with 16 bases between. There are 16 residues in the CDR3. CDR3 residues: CASSQVPGVAGETQYF. CDR3 bases: TGCGCCAGCAGCCAAGTTCCGGGAGTGGCGGGAGAGACCCAGTACTTC.